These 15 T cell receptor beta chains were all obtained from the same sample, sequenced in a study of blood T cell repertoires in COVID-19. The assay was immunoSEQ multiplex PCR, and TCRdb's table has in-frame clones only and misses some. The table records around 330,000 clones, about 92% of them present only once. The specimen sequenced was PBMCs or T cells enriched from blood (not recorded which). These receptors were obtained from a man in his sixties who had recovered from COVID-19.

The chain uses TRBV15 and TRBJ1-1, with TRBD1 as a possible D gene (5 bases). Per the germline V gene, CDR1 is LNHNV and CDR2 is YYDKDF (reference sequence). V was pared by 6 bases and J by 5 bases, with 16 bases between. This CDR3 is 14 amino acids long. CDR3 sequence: CATRVEGRGTEAFF. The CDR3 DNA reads TGTGCCACCAGGGTGGAGGGGCGCGGAACTGAAGCTTTCTTT.

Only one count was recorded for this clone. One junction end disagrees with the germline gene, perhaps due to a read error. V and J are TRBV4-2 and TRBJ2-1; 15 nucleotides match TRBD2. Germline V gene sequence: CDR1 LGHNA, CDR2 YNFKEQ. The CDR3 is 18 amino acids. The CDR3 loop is CASRQGTSGRTSYNEQFF. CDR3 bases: TGTGCCAGCAGACAAGGGACTAGCGGGAGGACTTCCTACAATGAGCAGTTCTTC.

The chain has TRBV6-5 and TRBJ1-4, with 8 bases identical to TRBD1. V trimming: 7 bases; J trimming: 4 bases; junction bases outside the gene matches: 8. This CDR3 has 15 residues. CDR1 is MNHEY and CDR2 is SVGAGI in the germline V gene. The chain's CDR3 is CASITRTGINEKLFF. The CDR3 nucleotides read TGTGCCAGCATTACTAGGACAGGGATTAATGAAAAACTGTTTTTT.

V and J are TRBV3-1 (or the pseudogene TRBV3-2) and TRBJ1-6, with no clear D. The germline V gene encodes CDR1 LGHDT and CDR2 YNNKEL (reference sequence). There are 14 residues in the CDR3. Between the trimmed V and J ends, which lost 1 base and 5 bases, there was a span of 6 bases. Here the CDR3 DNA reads TGTGCCAGCAGCCAAGTAAGCCATAATTCACCCCTCCACTTT. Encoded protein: CASSQVSHNSPLHF.

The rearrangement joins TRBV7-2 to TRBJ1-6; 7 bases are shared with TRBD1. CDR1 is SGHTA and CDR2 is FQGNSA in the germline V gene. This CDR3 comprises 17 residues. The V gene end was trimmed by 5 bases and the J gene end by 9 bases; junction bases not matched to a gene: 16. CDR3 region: CASSIGPRDSGISPLHF. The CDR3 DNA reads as TGTGCCAGCAGCATCGGACCCCGGGACAGCGGAATTTCACCCCTCCACTTT. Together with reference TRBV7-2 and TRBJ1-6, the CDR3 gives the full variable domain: GAGVSQSPSNKVTEKGKDVELRCDPISGHTALYWYRQSLGQGLEFLIYFQGNSAPDKSGLPSDRFSAERTGGSVSTLTIQRTQQEDSAVYLCASSIGPRDSGISPLHFGNGTRLTVT.

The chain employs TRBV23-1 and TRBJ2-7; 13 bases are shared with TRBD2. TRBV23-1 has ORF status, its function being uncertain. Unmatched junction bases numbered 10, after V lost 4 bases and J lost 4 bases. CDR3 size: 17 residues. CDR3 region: CASSLLGLAGVPYEQYF. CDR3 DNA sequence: TGCGCCAGCAGTCTACTAGGACTAGCGGGAGTCCCTTACGAGCAGTACTTC.

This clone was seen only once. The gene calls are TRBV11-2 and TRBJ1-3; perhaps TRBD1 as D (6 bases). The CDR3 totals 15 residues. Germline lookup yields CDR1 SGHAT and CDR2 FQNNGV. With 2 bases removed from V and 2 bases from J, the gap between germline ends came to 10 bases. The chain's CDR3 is CASSLSGAAGNTIYF. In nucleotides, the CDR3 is TGTGCCAGCAGCTTATCAGGGGCGGCTGGAAACACCATATATTTT.

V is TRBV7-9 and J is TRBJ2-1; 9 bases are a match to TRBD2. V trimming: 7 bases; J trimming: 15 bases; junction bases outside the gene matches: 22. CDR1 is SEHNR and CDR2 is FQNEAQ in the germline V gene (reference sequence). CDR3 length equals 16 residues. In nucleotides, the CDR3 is TGTGCCAGCACCGCATCGGCGCGGGGGGGCCCAGTTTTCCTGTTCTTC. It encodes CASTASARGGPVFLFF.

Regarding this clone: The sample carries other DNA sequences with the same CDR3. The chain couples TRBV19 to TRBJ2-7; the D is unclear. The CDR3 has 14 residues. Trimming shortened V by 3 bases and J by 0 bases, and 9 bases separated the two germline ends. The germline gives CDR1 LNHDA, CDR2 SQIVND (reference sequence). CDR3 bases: TGTGCCAGTAGTATCCCCGGTCCCTCCTACGAGCAGTACTTC. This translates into CASSIPGPSYEQYF.

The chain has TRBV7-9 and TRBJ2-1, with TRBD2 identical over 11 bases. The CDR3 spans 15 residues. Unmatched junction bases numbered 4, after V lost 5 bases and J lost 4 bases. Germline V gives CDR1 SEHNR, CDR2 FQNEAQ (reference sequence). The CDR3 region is CASSQLAGVYNEQFF. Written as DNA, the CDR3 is TGTGCCAGCAGCCAACTAGCGGGAGTATACAATGAGCAGTTCTTC.

The CDR3 region is CASSPGLAGGPAYEQYF. CDR3 bases: TGTGCCAGCTCACCCGGACTAGCGGGGGGCCCCGCCTACGAGCAGTACTTC. The chain employs TRBV18 and TRBJ2-7; 14 nucleotides agree with TRBD2. Germline trimming cut 3 bases from V and 2 bases from J; bases unmatched to any gene: 6. CDR1 is KGHSH and CDR2 is LQKENI in the germline V gene. The CDR3 length is 17 residues.

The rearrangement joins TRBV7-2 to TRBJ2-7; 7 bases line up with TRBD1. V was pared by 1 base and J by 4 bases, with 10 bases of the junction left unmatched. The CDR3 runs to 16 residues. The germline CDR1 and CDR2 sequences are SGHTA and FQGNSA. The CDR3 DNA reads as TGTGCCAGCAGCTTAGAGGGGGCGCTGAGAGGATACGAGCAGTACTTC. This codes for CASSLEGALRGYEQYF.

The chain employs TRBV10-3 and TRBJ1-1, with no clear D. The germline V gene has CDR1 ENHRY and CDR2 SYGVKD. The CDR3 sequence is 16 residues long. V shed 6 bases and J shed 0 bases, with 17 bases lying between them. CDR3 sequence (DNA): TGTGCCATCAGGGAGAGAACGGGAGCGATGAACACTGAAGCTTTCTTT. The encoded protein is CAIRERTGAMNTEAFF.

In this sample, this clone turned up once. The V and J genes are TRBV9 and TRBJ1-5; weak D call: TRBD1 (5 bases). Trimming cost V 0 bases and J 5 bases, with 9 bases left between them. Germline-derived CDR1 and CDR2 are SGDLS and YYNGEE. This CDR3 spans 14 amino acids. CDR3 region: CASSVGQTYQPQHF. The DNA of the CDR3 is TGTGCCAGCAGCGTAGGACAGACTTATCAGCCCCAGCATTTT.

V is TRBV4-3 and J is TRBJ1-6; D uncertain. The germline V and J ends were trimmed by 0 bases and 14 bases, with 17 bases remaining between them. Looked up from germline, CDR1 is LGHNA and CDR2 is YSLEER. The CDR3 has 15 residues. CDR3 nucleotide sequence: TGCGCCAGCAGCCAAGAGAACAGCAAATTGGTGTCCCTCCACTTT. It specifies CASSQENSKLVSLHF.